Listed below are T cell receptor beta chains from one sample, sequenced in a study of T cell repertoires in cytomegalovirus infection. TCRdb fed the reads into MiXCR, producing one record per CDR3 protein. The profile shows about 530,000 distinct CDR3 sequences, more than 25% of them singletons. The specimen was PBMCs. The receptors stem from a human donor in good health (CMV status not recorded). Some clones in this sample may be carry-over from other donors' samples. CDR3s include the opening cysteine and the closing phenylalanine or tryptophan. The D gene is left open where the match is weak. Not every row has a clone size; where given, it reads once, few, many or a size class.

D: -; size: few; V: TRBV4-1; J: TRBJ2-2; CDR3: CASRGGALATRTGELFF; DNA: TGCGCCAGCAGAGGGGGGGCACTAGCGACGCGTACGGGGGAGCTGTTTTTT
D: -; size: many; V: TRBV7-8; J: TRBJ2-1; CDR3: CASSPSRTANEQFF; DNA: TGTGCCAGCAGCCCTTCCAGGACCGCCAATGAGCAGTTCTTC
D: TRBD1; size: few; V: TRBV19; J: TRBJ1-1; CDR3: CASSAFTGDTEAFF; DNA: TGTGCCAGTAGTGCCTTTACAGGGGACACTGAAGCTTTCTTT
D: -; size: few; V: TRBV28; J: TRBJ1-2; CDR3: CASNVGGSYYGYTF; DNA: TGTGCCAGCAATGTTGGGGGCAGCTACTATGGCTACACCTTC
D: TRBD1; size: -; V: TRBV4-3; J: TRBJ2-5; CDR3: CASSQEWALQGQETQYF; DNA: TGCGCCAGCAGCCAAGAGTGGGCCCTACAGGGGCAAGAGACCCAGTACTTC
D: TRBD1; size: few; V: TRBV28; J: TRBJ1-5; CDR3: CASIRGQGLPFQHF; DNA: TGTGCCAGCATACGGGGACAGGGGCTACCGTTCCAGCATTTT
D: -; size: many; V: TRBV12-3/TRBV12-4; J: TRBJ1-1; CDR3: CASSLWTDEAFF; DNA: TGTGCCAGCAGTTTATGGACGGATGAAGCTTTCTTT
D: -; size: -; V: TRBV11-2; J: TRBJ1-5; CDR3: CASSLDYRTEGNQPQHF; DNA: TGTGCCAGCAGCTTAGATTATCGGACAGAAGGCAATCAGCCCCAGCATTTT
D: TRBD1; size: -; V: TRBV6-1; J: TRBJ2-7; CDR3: CASTSLGQLADEQYF; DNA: TGTGCCAGCACCTCCTTGGGACAGCTGGCGGACGAGCAGTACTTC
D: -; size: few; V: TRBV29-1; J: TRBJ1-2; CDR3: CSVDDTQSGAYGFTF; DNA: TGCAGCGTTGATGATACCCAATCCGGGGCCTATGGCTTCACCTTC
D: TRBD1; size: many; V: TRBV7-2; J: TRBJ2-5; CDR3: CASTYRGQETQYF; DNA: TGTGCCAGCACGTACAGGGGGCAAGAGACCCAGTACTTC
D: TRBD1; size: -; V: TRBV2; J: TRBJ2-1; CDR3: CASRPGQGYNEQFF; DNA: TGTGCCAGCAGGCCGGGACAGGGCTACAATGAGCAGTTCTTC
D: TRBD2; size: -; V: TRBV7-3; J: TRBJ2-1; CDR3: CASSLNGAGGYNEQFF; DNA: TGTGCCAGCAGCTTAAACGGAGCGGGAGGTTACAATGAGCAGTTCTTC
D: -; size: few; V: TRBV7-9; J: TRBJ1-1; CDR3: CASSTRPIRSTEAFF; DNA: TGTGCCAGCAGCACCCGACCCATCCGGAGCACTGAAGCTTTCTTT
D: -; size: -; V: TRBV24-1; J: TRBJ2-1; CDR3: CATSDSFNEQFF; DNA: TGTGCCACCAGTGATTCTTTCAATGAGCAGTTCTTC
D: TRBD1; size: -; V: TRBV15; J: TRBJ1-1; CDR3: CATSRGQGRPEAFF; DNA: TGTGCCACCAGCAGGGGACAGGGGCGCCCTGAAGCTTTCTTT
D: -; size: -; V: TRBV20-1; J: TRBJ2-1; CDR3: CSARGATGSRYNEQFF; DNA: TGCAGTGCTAGAGGGGCGACAGGATCTAGGTACAATGAGCAGTTCTTC
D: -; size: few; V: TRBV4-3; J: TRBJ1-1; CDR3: CASSLQRTATEAFF; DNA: TGCGCCAGCAGCCTCCAGAGGACAGCCACTGAAGCTTTCTTT
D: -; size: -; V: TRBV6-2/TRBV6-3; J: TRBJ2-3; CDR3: CASMDPPDTQYF; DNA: TGTGCCAGCATGGATCCTCCAGATACGCAGTATTTT
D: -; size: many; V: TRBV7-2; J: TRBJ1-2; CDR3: CASSLNIGEGYTF; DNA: TGTGCCAGCAGCTTAAATATTGGGGAGGGCTACACCTTC
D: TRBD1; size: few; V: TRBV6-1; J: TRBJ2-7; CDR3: CATAGTGIAYEQYF; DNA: TGTGCCACCGCCGGGACAGGGATCGCCTACGAGCAGTACTTC
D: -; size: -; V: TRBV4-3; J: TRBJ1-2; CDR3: CASSPGEGRGYGYTF; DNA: TGCGCCAGCAGCCCCGGGGAGGGCAGGGGCTATGGCTACACCTTC
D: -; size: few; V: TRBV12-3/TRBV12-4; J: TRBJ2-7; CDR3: CASSERDYEQYF; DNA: TGTGCCTCCTCCGAGAGGGACTACGAGCAGTACTTC
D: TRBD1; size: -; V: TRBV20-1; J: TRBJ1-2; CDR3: CSARPGQATNYGYTF; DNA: TGCAGTGCTAGACCGGGACAGGCGACGAACTATGGCTACACCTTC
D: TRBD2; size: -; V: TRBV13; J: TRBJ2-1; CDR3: CASSPLGLAGGNEQFF; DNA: TGTGCCAGCAGCCCACTAGGACTAGCGGGGGGGAATGAGCAGTTCTTC
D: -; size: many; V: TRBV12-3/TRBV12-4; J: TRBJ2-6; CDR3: CASSAGESGANVLTF; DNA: TGTGCCAGCAGCGCCGGAGAGTCTGGGGCCAACGTCCTGACTTTC
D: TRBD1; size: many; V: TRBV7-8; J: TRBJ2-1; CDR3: CASSSFPQGVRGQFF; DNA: TGTGCCAGCAGCTCGTTTCCACAGGGGGTACGGGGGCAGTTCTTC
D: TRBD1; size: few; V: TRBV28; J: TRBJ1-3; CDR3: CASSFAGQLGSSGNTIYF; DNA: TGTGCCAGCAGTTTCGCGGGACAGCTGGGGAGCTCTGGAAACACCATATATTTT
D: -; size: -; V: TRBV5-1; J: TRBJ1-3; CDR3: CASSSEGSPGNTIYF; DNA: TGCGCCAGCAGCTCGGAGGGCAGTCCTGGAAACACCATATATTTT
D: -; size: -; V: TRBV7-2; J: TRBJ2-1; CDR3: CASSLAIGRGQFF; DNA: TGTGCCAGCAGCTTAGCTATAGGCCGGGGGCAGTTCTTC
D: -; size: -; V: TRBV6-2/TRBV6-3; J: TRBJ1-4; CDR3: CASRPTWTAEKLFF; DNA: TGTGCCAGCCGACCGACCTGGACAGCAGAAAAACTGTTTTTT
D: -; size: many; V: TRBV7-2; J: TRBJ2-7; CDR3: CASSLNAAYEQYF; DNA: TGTGCCAGCAGCTTAAACGCGGCCTACGAGCAGTACTTC